Following are 29 T cell receptor beta chains from one sample sequenced in a study of identifying expanded T cells in peripheral blood. Profiling relied on immunoSEQ multiplex PCR, and the TCRdb table lists in-frame clones only, not all of them. The sample yields some 70,000 clones, roughly 90% seen once. The sample consisted of blood. The receptors were gathered from a person between 18 and 75 years old in good health.

The rearrangement links TRBV20-1 to TRBJ2-3, with D unclear. CDR3 length: 11 amino acids. V was pared by 3 bases and J by 4 bases, with 5 bases between. Germline V gene sequence: CDR1 DFQATT, CDR2 SNEGSKA (reference sequence). The CDR3 region has the DNA TGCAGTGCTAGTCCGGCAGATACGCAGTATTTT. Amino acid sequence: CSASPADTQYF.

The chain links TRBV19 to TRBJ1-5, with a possible D match to TRBD1 (6 bases). This CDR3 region has 15 residues. The V and J ends lost 3 bases and 1 base respectively, with 10 bases between them. The germline gives CDR1 LNHDA, CDR2 SQIVND (reference sequence). CDR3 protein: CASSIRQESNQPQHF. The DNA for the CDR3 is TGTGCCAGTAGTATCAGACAGGAGAGCAATCAGCCCCAGCATTTT.

The V and J genes are TRBV6-4 and TRBJ2-3, with D possibly TRBD2 on 6 matching bases. This CDR3 has 15 residues. V was pared by 6 bases and J by 2 bases, with 15 bases between. Germline CDR1 and CDR2: MRHNA and SNTAGT. In DNA form, the CDR3 reads TGTGCCAGCAGCCGCGGGGTAGCGACCACAGATACGCAGTATTTT. Translation gives CASSRGVATTDTQYF.

In this sample, this clone turned up once. In nucleotides, the CDR3 is TGTGCCAGCAGTACCAGAACAGGGGTGGACGAGCAGTACTTC. Translating gives CASSTRTGVDEQYF. V is TRBV28 and J is TRBJ2-7; 7 bases agree with TRBD1. V lost 5 bases to trimming and J lost 5 bases; unmatched junction nucleotides: 9. Per germline, CDR1 MDHEN and CDR2 SYDVKM. This CDR3 is 14 amino acids long.

V and J are TRBV7-3 and TRBJ2-7; either TRBD1 or TRBD2 may fit D (7 bases each). V lost 5 bases and J lost 3, with 23 bases in between. From germline, CDR1 is SGHTA and CDR2 FQGTGA. CDR3 length: 17 residues. The CDR3 DNA follows: TGTGCCAGCAGCCAGGTCTGGCGGGAGAGGGGGCTCTACGAGCAGTACTTC. Translation gives CASSQVWRERGLYEQYF.

The chain has TRBV14 and TRBJ1-3, with a tentative D call TRBD1 (6 bases). Trimming shortened V by 4 bases and J by 11 bases, and 15 bases separated the two germline ends. Germline CDR1 and CDR2: SGHDN and FVKESK. CDR3 length equals 13 residues. The CDR3 sequence is CASSRSAGTPIYF. The CDR3 nucleotides read TGTGCCAGCAGCCGTTCCGCCGGGACACCCATATATTTT.

V and J are TRBV5-6 and TRBJ2-5; tentatively, D is TRBD2 (5 bases). CDR1 and CDR2 from the germline V gene are SGHDT and YYEEEE. The CDR3 spans 14 residues. Trimming stripped 3 bases from V and 4 bases from J, with 13 bases between. The CDR3 is CASSSTQGRETQYF. DNA for the CDR3: TGTGCCAGCAGCTCCACCCAAGGGAGAGAGACCCAGTACTTC.

The sample holds one count of this clone. The CDR3: CASSLALAVHEQYF. DNA of the CDR3: TGTGCCAGCAGCTTAGCCCTAGCGGTTCACGAGCAGTACTTC. The V gene is TRBV7-2, the J gene TRBJ2-7; 7 bases are shared with TRBD2. V lost 0 bases and J lost 5; bases outside the gene matches: 4. This CDR3 has 14 residues. Germline lookup yields CDR1 SGHTA and CDR2 FQGNSA.

The V and J genes are TRBV5-1 and TRBJ2-5; 7 positions match TRBD2. V dropped 4 bases and J dropped 1; count of bases not matched to a gene: 7. This CDR3 has 15 residues. Germline lookup yields CDR1 SGHRS and CDR2 YFSETQ. CDR3 in amino acids: CASSKITSAQETQYF. CDR3 sequence (DNA): TGCGCCAGCAGCAAAATTACTAGCGCCCAAGAGACCCAGTACTTC.

The chain has TRBV19 and TRBJ2-2; D is undetermined. The CDR3 covers 11 residues. Trimming cost V 6 bases and J 9 bases, with 8 bases left between them. Germline CDR1 LNHDA, CDR2 SQIVND (reference sequence). The CDR3 sequence: CASRLKRELFF. The CDR3 bases are TGTGCCAGTAGGTTGAAAAGGGAGCTGTTTTTT.

V and J are TRBV5-6 and TRBJ2-7; D is ambiguous. There are 14 residues in the CDR3. From germline, CDR1 is SGHDT and CDR2 YYEEEE. V lost 3 bases and J lost 3, with 13 bases in between. CDR3 DNA: TGTGCCAGCAGCTCCATGTCCTTGGGCTACGAGCAGTACTTC. Its translation: CASSSMSLGYEQYF.

This clone was seen only once. This sequence joins TRBV2 and TRBJ1-4; 7 bases line up with TRBD1. CDR3 size: 13 residues. V shed 6 bases and J 6 bases; nucleotides not matched to a gene: 4. Germline CDR1 and CDR2: SNHLY and FYNNEI. The DNA of the CDR3 is TGTGCCAGCAGACAAGACAGGGATGAAAAACTGTTTTTT. Its protein is CASRQDRDEKLFF.

The chain couples TRBV4-3 to TRBJ2-7; TRBD2 matches at 10 bases. J was trimmed by 4 bases and V by 0 bases; bases with no gene match: 9. Germline lookup yields CDR1 LGHNA and CDR2 YSLEER. The CDR3 has 17 residues. CDR3 protein: CASSQDPAGGNEYEQYF. The CDR3 nucleotides are TGCGCCAGCAGCCAAGATCCAGCGGGAGGGAACGAGTACGAGCAGTACTTC.

This rearrangement joins TRBV15 to TRBJ1-5; D might be TRBD1 (6 bases). This CDR3 is built from 15 residues. Germline CDR1 reads LNHNV; CDR2 reads YYDKDF (reference sequence). With 0 bases removed from V and 7 bases from J, the gap between germline ends came to 13 bases. The CDR3 DNA is TGTGCCACCAGCAGAGATGTTGAGGGGGTACAGCCCCAGCATTTT. Amino acids: CATSRDVEGVQPQHF.

The genes are TRBV9 and TRBJ2-2; 9 bases match TRBD2. This CDR3 contains 17 residues. J gave up 0 bases and V 0 bases, and 3 bases lay outside the gene matches. CDR1 is SGDLS, CDR2 YYNGEE, per germline. CDR3 protein: CASSVGLAGTNTGELFF. CDR3 DNA: TGTGCCAGCAGCGTAGGGCTAGCGGGAACGAACACCGGGGAGCTGTTTTTT. Looking up the rest from reference TRBV9 and TRBJ2-2 gives the full variable domain: DSGVTQTPKHLITATGQRVTLRCSPRSGDLSVYWYQQSLDQGLQFLIQYYNGEERAKGNILERFSAQQFPDLHSELNLSSLELGDSALYFCASSVGLAGTNTGELFFGEGSRLTVL.

For this clone: The identical CDR3 is also encoded by other nucleotide sequences in the sample. CDR3: CASSAGTGTEAFF. Here the CDR3 DNA reads TGTGCCAGCAGCGCGGGGACAGGCACTGAAGCTTTCTTT. The V gene is TRBV9, the J gene TRBJ1-1, with TRBD1 identical over 8 bases. This CDR3 comprises 13 residues. Germline V gene sequence: CDR1 SGDLS, CDR2 YYNGEE. Trimming at V came to 3 bases and at J to 4 bases, leaving 2 bases not matched to a gene. Combining the CDR3 with reference TRBV9 and TRBJ1-1 gives the whole variable domain DSGVTQTPKHLITATGQRVTLRCSPRSGDLSVYWYQQSLDQGLQFLIQYYNGEERAKGNILERFSAQQFPDLHSELNLSSLELGDSALYFCASSAGTGTEAFFGQGTRLTVV.

The rearrangement uses TRBV7-9 and TRBJ2-2; D is possibly TRBD2 (6 bases). The CDR3 is 15 residues long. V lost 5 bases to trimming and J lost 6 bases, with 16 bases between them. Germline CDR1 and CDR2: SEHNR and FQNEAQ (reference sequence). As DNA, the CDR3 is TGTGCCAGCAGCCTTAGGGGTCTAGCGTCCGGGGAGCTGTTTTTT. Amino acids: CASSLRGLASGELFF.

V gene TRBV9 combines with J gene TRBJ2-1; D possibly corresponds to TRBD2 (5 bases). The V and J ends lost 3 bases and 7 bases respectively, with 8 bases between them. This CDR3 has 12 residues. Germline V lookup: CDR1 SGDLS, CDR2 YYNGEE. This CDR3 reads CASSARGNEQFF. The CDR3 DNA sequence: TGTGCCAGCAGCGCTCGGGGTAATGAGCAGTTCTTC.

The V and J genes are TRBV5-1 and TRBJ1-2, with D uncertain. CDR1 SGHRS and CDR2 YFSETQ come from the germline V gene. The CDR3 extends over 15 amino acids. The V gene lost 0 bases and the J gene lost 2 bases, with 11 bases spanning the gap. In DNA, the CDR3 is TGCGCCAGCAGCTTGGGGCCCACAGAGAACTATGGCTACACCTTC. As protein: CASSLGPTENYGYTF.

V usage is TRBV27 and J usage is TRBJ1-1, with no clear D. The CDR3 contains 14 residues. CDR1 MNHEY and CDR2 SMNVEV come from the germline V gene (reference sequence). V dropped 5 bases and J dropped 3 bases, with 13 bases sitting between them. The CDR3 nucleotides read TGTGCCAGCAGTGTGAGGGAATTGGACACTGAAGCTTTCTTT. Amino acid sequence: CASSVRELDTEAFF.

This clone was found a few times. The genes are TRBV19 and TRBJ1-4; TRBD1 is a possible D gene (5 bases). V was trimmed by 3 bases and J by 10 bases, leaving 12 bases between them. From germline, CDR1 is LNHDA and CDR2 SQIVND (reference sequence). This CDR3 contains 13 residues. Here the CDR3 DNA reads TGTGCCAGTAGTATGTCATGGGACGGAAAACTGTTTTTT. Protein product: CASSMSWDGKLFF.

As concerns this clone: Other DNA sequences within the sample encode an identical CDR3. The chain is built from TRBV10-3 and TRBJ2-5, with 10 bases lining up with TRBD2. J gave up 2 bases and V 4 bases, and 16 bases lay outside the gene matches. Looked up from germline, CDR1 is ENHRY and CDR2 is SYGVKD. The CDR3 has 19 residues. In DNA form, the CDR3 reads TGTGCCATCAGTGTCAAACCGGGATTAGCGGGGGGCCAGCAAGAGACCCAGTACTTC. Encoded protein: CAISVKPGLAGGQQETQYF.

This clone was observed once. The rearrangement uses TRBV7-9 and TRBJ2-1, with TRBD1 matching over 7 bases. Germline lookup yields CDR1 SEHNR and CDR2 FQNEAQ (reference sequence). V lost 3 bases to trimming and J lost 3 bases; unmatched junction nucleotides: 17. The CDR3 extends over 19 amino acids. This CDR3 reads CASSFHPGQIVPFYNEQFF. The CDR3 nucleotides read TGTGCCAGCAGCTTCCATCCGGGACAGATAGTTCCATTCTACAATGAGCAGTTCTTC.

This sequence joins TRBV13 and TRBJ2-3, with D tentatively TRBD1 (5 bases). Trimming stripped 8 bases from V and 4 bases from J, with 13 bases between. The length of the CDR3 is 13 residues. Germline CDR1 is PRHDT and CDR2 is FYEKMQ (reference sequence). The CDR3 is CASEERGSDTQYF. The CDR3 region has the DNA TGTGCCAGCGAGGAAAGGGGCTCAGATACGCAGTATTTT.

The J gene is TRBJ1-5, the V gene TRBV19, with D tentatively TRBD1 (5 bases). Per germline, CDR1 LNHDA and CDR2 SQIVND (reference sequence). V lost 3 bases, J lost 3 bases, and 12 bases lay in between. This CDR3 region has 15 residues. CDR3 loop: CASSMLGGTNQPQHF. The CDR3 DNA sequence: TGTGCCAGTAGTATGCTCGGGGGTACCAATCAGCCCCAGCATTTT.

This CDR3 is CASSTRHGEKLFF. The CDR3 DNA reads as TGTGCCAGTAGTACACGACACGGTGAAAAACTGTTTTTT. The V call is TRBV19, the J call TRBJ1-4; no firm D call. The V and J ends lost 4 bases and 7 bases respectively, with 10 bases between them. CDR3 size: 13 residues. Looked up from germline, CDR1 is LNHDA and CDR2 is SQIVND (reference sequence).

The V and J genes are TRBV7-2 and TRBJ2-5; 8 nucleotides agree with TRBD2. J gave up 1 base and V 7 bases, and 8 bases lay outside the gene matches. This CDR3 has 15 residues. In germline, CDR1 is SGHTA, CDR2 FQGNSA. CDR3 amino acids: CASKRSGGVQETQYF. In DNA form, the CDR3 reads TGTGCCAGCAAGCGATCGGGGGGGGTCCAAGAGACCCAGTACTTC.

This chain links TRBV7-2 with TRBJ1-6; 7 bases line up with TRBD1. The ends lost 6 bases at V and 5 bases at J; junction bases unmatched: 7. Germline V CDR1 and CDR2: SGHTA, FQGNSA. There are 15 residues in the CDR3. The CDR3 sequence: CASSAGTVDNSPLHF. CDR3 in DNA: TGTGCCAGCAGTGCTGGGACAGTTGATAATTCACCCCTCCACTTT.

J is TRBJ2-1 and V is TRBV19; 10 nucleotides line up with TRBD1. Germline values: CDR1 LNHDA, CDR2 SQIVND (reference sequence). V trimming: 4 bases; J trimming: 8 bases; junction bases outside the gene matches: 5. There are 14 residues in the CDR3. The CDR3 loop reads CASSKGQGPDEQFF. The CDR3 DNA follows: TGTGCCAGTAGTAAGGGACAGGGGCCGGATGAGCAGTTCTTC.